A single sample gave rise to the 25 T cell receptor beta chains below, sequenced in a study of T cell responses to AZD1222 COVID-19 vaccine. Clones were read by immunoSEQ multiplex PCR, and TCRdb kept only the in-frame ones, dropping some. The data contain around 130,000 clones, 80% to 90% of them singletons. Sample: peripheral blood, taken on day 0 of AZD1222 vaccination. The receptors stem from an adult in good health.

The chain combines TRBV4-1 with TRBJ1-3, with 10 bases identical to TRBD1. Germline V lookup: CDR1 MGHRA, CDR2 YSYEKL. The CDR3 extends over 19 amino acids. V dropped 1 base and J dropped 0; count of bases not matched to a gene: 9. The CDR3 coding sequence is TGCGCCAGCAGCCAAGCCCCCCGGACAGGGGGGAGCTCTGGAAACACCATATATTTT. Translation: CASSQAPRTGGSSGNTIYF.

This clone showed up just once. The gene calls are TRBV5-1 and TRBJ1-3; 9 nucleotides align to TRBD1. The CDR3 extends over 15 amino acids. Germline V gene sequence: CDR1 SGHRS, CDR2 YFSETQ. V lost 3 bases to trimming and J lost 5 bases; unmatched junction nucleotides: 6. The CDR3 spells CASSSGTGNRNTIYF. The CDR3, as DNA: TGCGCCAGCAGCTCCGGGACAGGGAATAGAAACACCATATATTTT.

V is TRBV27 and J is TRBJ2-6, with D possibly TRBD1 on 5 matching bases. V lost 6 bases and J 1 base, leaving 16 bases between the germline ends. CDR1 is MNHEY, CDR2 SMNVEV, per germline (reference sequence). The CDR3 consists of 17 residues. In DNA, the CDR3 is TGTGCCAGCAGCCCCGGACACGGAGCATCTGGGGCCAACGTCCTGACTTTC. This gives the protein CASSPGHGASGANVLTF. Filled out from reference TRBV27 and TRBJ2-6, the complete variable domain reads EAQVTQNPRYLITVTGKKLTVTCSQNMNHEYMSWYRQDPGLGLRQIYYSMNVEVTDKGDVPEGYKVSRKEKRNFPLILESPSPNQTSLYFCASSPGHGASGANVLTFGAGSRLTVL.

The gene calls are TRBV5-5 and TRBJ2-3; D possibly matches TRBD1 or TRBD2 (5 bases each). This CDR3 spans 15 amino acids. V lost 0 bases to trimming and J lost 2 bases, with 10 bases between them. The germline CDR1 and CDR2 sequences are SGHKS and YYEKEE (reference sequence). The chain's CDR3 is CASSLDWGITDTQYF. The CDR3 region has the DNA TGTGCCAGCAGCTTGGATTGGGGGATCACAGATACGCAGTATTTT.

The V gene is TRBV2, the J gene TRBJ1-2; TRBD1 is a possible D gene (6 bases). The germline gives CDR1 SNHLY, CDR2 FYNNEI. CDR3 length: 15 amino acids. The ends were cut back, 6 bases at V and 0 bases at J, with 14 bases in the middle. The CDR3 loop is CASRANREANYGYTF. CDR3 sequence (DNA): TGTGCCAGCAGGGCAAACAGGGAAGCTAACTATGGCTACACCTTC.

The table lists this clone with a count of one. In DNA, the CDR3 is TGTGCCAGTAGTCCCCGGCTAGCGGGCAACACAGATACGCAGTATTTT. It translates to CASSPRLAGNTDTQYF. The V and J genes are TRBV19 and TRBJ2-3; 8 bases match TRBD2. CDR1 and CDR2 (germline): LNHDA, SQIVND (reference sequence). CDR3 length equals 16 residues. V dropped 5 bases and J dropped 2; count of bases not matched to a gene: 9.

The chain joins TRBV27 to TRBJ2-2, with a weak D call TRBD2 (6 bases). The germline V gene has CDR1 MNHEY and CDR2 SMNVEV (reference sequence). V gave up 5 bases and J gave up 8 bases, with 21 bases separating them. The CDR3 contains 16 residues. For the CDR3, the DNA is TGTGCCAGCAGTCATCGGGGGACCCGCGGGGCTGGGGAGCTGTTTTTT. As protein: CASSHRGTRGAGELFF.

V usage is TRBV27 and J usage is TRBJ2-1; TRBD2 agrees at 9 bases. The CDR3 has 15 residues. Per the germline V gene, CDR1 is MNHEY and CDR2 is SMNVEV (reference sequence). The ends lost 7 bases at V and 3 bases at J; junction bases unmatched: 7. The CDR3 DNA reads TGTGCCAGCATCCAAGCGGGGGGTCGCTACAATGAGCAGTTCTTC. Protein: CASIQAGGRYNEQFF.

V usage is TRBV7-2 and J usage is TRBJ1-2, with 8 bases fitting TRBD1. CDR1 SGHTA and CDR2 FQGNSA come from the germline V gene. V shed 1 base and J 3 bases; nucleotides not matched to a gene: 7. The CDR3 has 16 amino acids. CDR3 bases: TGTGCCAGCAGCTTAGGAGAACTGGACAGGGACTATGGCTACACCTTC. Its protein is CASSLGELDRDYGYTF. The variable domain in full, with the rest retrieved from reference TRBV7-2 and TRBJ1-2, is GAGVSQSPSNKVTEKGKDVELRCDPISGHTALYWYRQSLGQGLEFLIYFQGNSAPDKSGLPSDRFSAERTGGSVSTLTIQRTQQEDSAVYLCASSLGELDRDYGYTFGSGTRLTVV.

The chain recombines TRBV9 with TRBJ1-4; 7 bases agree with TRBD1. The CDR3 runs to 15 residues. Germline V gives CDR1 SGDLS, CDR2 YYNGEE. The V gene end was trimmed by 2 bases and the J gene end by 0 bases; junction bases not matched to a gene: 1. Here the CDR3 reads CASSVDRATNEKLFF. The CDR3 DNA is TGTGCCAGCAGCGTCGACAGGGCAACTAATGAAAAACTGTTTTTT.

This clone was seen just once. CDR3 coding DNA: TGTGCCAGCTCATCCGGGCTGACAGGTTTGGGTGGCTACACCTTC. As protein: CASSSGLTGLGGYTF. J is TRBJ1-2 and V is TRBV18; a possible D gene is TRBD1 (6 bases). CDR3 size: 15 residues. V was pared by 5 bases and J by 7 bases, with 20 bases between. CDR1 and CDR2 from the germline V gene are KGHSH and LQKENI.

The chain is built from TRBV24-1 and TRBJ2-2; a possible D gene is TRBD2 (6 bases). Looked up from germline, CDR1 is KGHDR and CDR2 is SFDVKD. There are 14 residues in the CDR3. V was shortened by 4 bases and J by 11 bases, with 16 bases between the two germline ends. As DNA, the CDR3 is TGTGCCACCAGTGACCGGACACGGAGGGATGAGCTGTTTTTT. Amino acid sequence: CATSDRTRRDELFF.

About this clone: Different DNA sequences within this sample yield the same CDR3. The CDR3 is CASSPTGGTEAFF. As DNA, the CDR3 is TGTGCCAGCTCACCGACAGGGGGCACTGAAGCTTTCTTT. The chain is built from TRBV18 and TRBJ1-1; 9 bases map to TRBD1. CDR1 is KGHSH and CDR2 is LQKENI in the germline V gene. V was pared by 3 bases and J by 4 bases, with 0 bases of the junction left unmatched. CDR3 size: 13 residues.

The chain employs TRBV2 and TRBJ2-3; 7 bases map to TRBD2. Unmatched junction bases numbered 8, after V lost 5 bases and J lost 0 bases. Germline-derived CDR1 and CDR2 are SNHLY and FYNNEI. This CDR3 contains 16 residues. The CDR3 sequence: CASSHGGGPSTDTQYF. CDR3 sequence (DNA): TGTGCCAGCAGTCATGGCGGGGGACCTAGCACAGATACGCAGTATTTT. The full variable domain, its missing parts supplied by reference TRBV2 and TRBJ2-3, is EPEVTQTPSHQVTQMGQEVILRCVPISNHLYFYWYRQILGQKVEFLVSFYNNEISEKSEIFDDQFSVERPDGSNFTLKIRSTKLEDSAMYFCASSHGGGPSTDTQYFGPGTRLTVL.

The chain has TRBV5-1 and TRBJ2-3; a possible D gene is TRBD2 (5 bases). Germline V CDR1 and CDR2: SGHRS, YFSETQ. The length of the CDR3 is 13 residues. The germline V and J ends were trimmed by 7 bases and 4 bases, with 13 bases remaining between them. The CDR3 spells CASGRVPADTQYF. CDR3 bases: TGCGCCAGCGGGCGGGTTCCCGCAGATACGCAGTATTTT.

The chain links TRBV2 to TRBJ1-1, with D maybe TRBD1 (6 bases). The CDR3 loop spans 16 amino acids. Trimming cost V 4 bases and J 4 bases, with 19 bases left between them. Germline V lookup: CDR1 SNHLY, CDR2 FYNNEI. The CDR3 is CASSVRFEWTATEAFF. The CDR3 DNA follows: TGTGCCAGCAGTGTTAGATTTGAGTGGACAGCCACTGAAGCTTTCTTT.

The sample holds one count of this clone. J is TRBJ2-2 and V is TRBV2; D is uncertain. V gave up 5 bases and J gave up 0 bases, with 13 bases separating them. Germline assignment: CDR1 SNHLY and CDR2 FYNNEI. The CDR3 sequence is 16 residues long. The CDR3 loop is CASSPGLPANTGELFF. Written as DNA, the CDR3 is TGTGCCAGCAGTCCCGGCTTGCCCGCGAACACCGGGGAGCTGTTTTTT.

The chain joins TRBV5-1 to TRBJ2-7; 13 positions match TRBD2. After removal of 2 bases from V and 5 bases from J, the junction contained 1 base not matched to a gene. The CDR3 runs 14 residues. From germline, CDR1 is SGHRS and CDR2 YFSETQ. CDR3 coding DNA: TGCGCCAGCAGCTTAGGACTAGCGGGAGACGAGCAGTACTTC. It encodes CASSLGLAGDEQYF.

The J gene is TRBJ2-3, the V gene TRBV3-1 (or the pseudogene TRBV3-2); the D is unclear. The germline gives CDR1 LGHDT, CDR2 YNNKEL (reference sequence). The length of the CDR3 is 11 residues. V was cut by 2 bases and J by 7 bases, with 4 bases left in between. CDR3 protein: CASSQSHTQYF. For the CDR3, the DNA is TGTGCCAGCAGCCAATCTCATACGCAGTATTTT.

The chain couples TRBV19 to TRBJ2-1; D possibly matches TRBD1 or TRBD2 (5 bases each). The germline V gene has CDR1 LNHDA and CDR2 SQIVND (reference sequence). V was shortened by 2 bases and J by 6 bases, with 11 bases between the two germline ends. The CDR3 consists of 14 residues. CDR3 sequence reads: CASSIRGPLNEQFF. The CDR3 region has the DNA TGTGCCAGTAGTATAAGGGGACCGCTCAATGAGCAGTTCTTC.

The chain carries TRBV7-9 and TRBJ2-1; 11 nucleotides agree with TRBD2. The germline CDR1 and CDR2 sequences are SEHNR and FQNEAQ (reference sequence). The CDR3 is 15 residues long. V was pared by 3 bases and J by 5 bases, with 3 bases of the junction left unmatched. The CDR3 DNA follows: TGTGCCAGCAGCTTCGCGACTAGCGGGAACAATGAGCAGTTCTTC. Its protein is CASSFATSGNNEQFF.

This chain joins TRBV7-3 and TRBJ2-3; 10 bases line up with TRBD1. J lost 6 bases, V lost 1 base, and 4 bases had no gene match. Germline V CDR1 and CDR2: SGHTA, FQGTGA. This CDR3 region has 15 residues. Here the CDR3 DNA reads TGTGCCAGCAGCTTAAAGACAGGGGGCTTGGATACGCAGTATTTT. Its translation: CASSLKTGGLDTQYF.

The chain's CDR3 is CASRTGGPSSYNEQFF. DNA for the CDR3: TGTGCCAGCAGGACAGGGGGCCCTAGCTCCTACAATGAGCAGTTCTTC. The gene calls are TRBV28 and TRBJ2-1; 10 bases fit TRBD1. Germline V gives CDR1 MDHEN, CDR2 SYDVKM. This CDR3 has 16 residues. Trimming at V came to 6 bases and at J to 0 bases, leaving 5 bases not matched to a gene.

The gene calls are TRBV19 and TRBJ1-5; TRBD1 agrees at 8 bases. V was pared by 6 bases and J by 4 bases, with 5 bases of the junction left unmatched. Germline V gene data show CDR1 as LNHDA and CDR2 as SQIVND (reference sequence). This CDR3 contains 14 residues. The DNA for the CDR3 is TGTGCCAGTAGGCCAGGGGGCAGAAATCAGCCCCAGCATTTT. This encodes CASRPGGRNQPQHF.

CDR3 nucleotides: TGTGCCAGCAGGCGACAGTCATACACTGAAGCTTTCTTT. This encodes CASRRQSYTEAFF. The chain joins TRBV14 to TRBJ1-1, with TRBD1 as a possible D gene (5 bases). V was trimmed by 6 bases and J by 3 bases, leaving 11 bases between them. The germline V gene encodes CDR1 SGHDN and CDR2 FVKESK. The CDR3 sequence is 13 residues long.